This T cell receptor (beta chain) was recorded in a study of OX40 agonist ivuxolimab in advanced cancers. Overall study: With a range of about 20 to 79, age averaged approximately 60 years, and about 82% were male. Points from the study as a whole: The CD4+ and CD8+ T cells in the blood had expanded clonally by week 6 at 0.1 to 3.0 mg/kg.

In regard to this clone: Its specificity is unknown.

The data were produced by immunoSEQ multiplex PCR, yet TCRdb's version contains in-frame clones alone and is incomplete. The table includes roughly 71,000 clones, 85% detected once. Germline lookup yields CDR1 WNHNN and CDR2 SYGVQD (reference sequence). This CDR3 spans 14 amino acids. V was clipped by 3 bases and J by 6 bases, with 14 bases between them. The chain couples TRBV10-1 to TRBJ1-1, with D possibly TRBD1 on 6 matching bases. The clonotype was recovered from an adult with an advanced solid tumor such as melanoma, head and neck, liver or kidney cancer. This specimen was CD4+ or CD8+ T cells sorted from blood, taken in a trial of the OX40 agonist ivuxolimab. The CDR3: CASSDSGGASEAFF. The CDR3 nucleotides read TGCGCCAGCAGTGATTCGGGGGGCGCTTCTGAAGCTTTCTTT.